The entry below gives a single T cell receptor (beta chain) sequence along with its context. The antigen is undetermined. Trimming removed 5 bases from V and 9 bases from J, with 10 bases in between. This CDR3 spans 10 amino acids. Germline-derived CDR1 and CDR2 are DFQATT and SNEGSKA (reference sequence). The record originates from a study of T cell responses to AZD1222 COVID-19 vaccine. Profiling relied on immunoSEQ multiplex PCR, and the TCRdb table lists in-frame clones only, not all of them. The sample lists 130,000 or so clones; around 94% were seen once. General study results and limits: Baseline seropositivity characterized only a handful of AZD1222 recipients.

J is TRBJ1-1 and V is TRBV20-1; D not certain. The sequences come from peripheral blood, collected on day 0 of AZD1222 vaccination. This clonotype was sampled from an adult in good health. In DNA form, the CDR3 reads TGCAGTGCTCCCGGACCTAAAGCTTTCTTT. This translates into CSAPGPKAFF.